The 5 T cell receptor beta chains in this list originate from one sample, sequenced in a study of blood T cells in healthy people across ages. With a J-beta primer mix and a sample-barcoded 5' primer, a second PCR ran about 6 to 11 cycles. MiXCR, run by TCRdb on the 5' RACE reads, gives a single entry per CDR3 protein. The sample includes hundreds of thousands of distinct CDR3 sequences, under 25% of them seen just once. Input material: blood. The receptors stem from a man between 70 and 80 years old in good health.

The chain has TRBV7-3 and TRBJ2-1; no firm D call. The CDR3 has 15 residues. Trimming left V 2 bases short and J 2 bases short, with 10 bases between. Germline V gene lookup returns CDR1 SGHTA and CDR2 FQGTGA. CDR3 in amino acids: CASSLLEKPYNEQFF. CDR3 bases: TGTGCCAGCAGCTTATTGGAGAAACCCTACAATGAGCAGTTCTTC.

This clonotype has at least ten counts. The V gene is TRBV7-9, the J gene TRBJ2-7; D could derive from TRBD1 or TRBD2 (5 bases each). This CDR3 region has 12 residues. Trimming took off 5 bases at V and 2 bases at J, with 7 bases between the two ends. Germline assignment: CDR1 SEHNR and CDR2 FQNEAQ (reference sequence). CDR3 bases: TGTGCCAGCAGCCCGGGACCCTACGAGCAGTACTTC. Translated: CASSPGPYEQYF. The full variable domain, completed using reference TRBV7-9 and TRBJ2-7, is DTGVSQNPRHKITKRGQNVTFRCDPISEHNRLYWYRQTLGQGPEFLTYFQNEAQLEKSRLLSDRFSAERPKGSFSTLEIQRTEQGDSAMYLCASSPGPYEQYFGPGTRLTVT.

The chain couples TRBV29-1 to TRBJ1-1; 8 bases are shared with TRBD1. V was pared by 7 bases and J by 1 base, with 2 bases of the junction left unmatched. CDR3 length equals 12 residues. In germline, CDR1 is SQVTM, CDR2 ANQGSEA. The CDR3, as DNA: TGCAGCGCAGGGGGCGCGAACACTGAAGCTTTCTTT. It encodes CSAGGANTEAFF.

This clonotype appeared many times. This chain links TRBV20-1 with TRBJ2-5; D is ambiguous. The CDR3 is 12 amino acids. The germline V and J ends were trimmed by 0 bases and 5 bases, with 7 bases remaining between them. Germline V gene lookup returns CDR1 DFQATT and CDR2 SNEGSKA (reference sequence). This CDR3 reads CSARDGLETQYF. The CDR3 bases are TGCAGTGCTAGAGATGGGTTGGAGACCCAGTACTTC.

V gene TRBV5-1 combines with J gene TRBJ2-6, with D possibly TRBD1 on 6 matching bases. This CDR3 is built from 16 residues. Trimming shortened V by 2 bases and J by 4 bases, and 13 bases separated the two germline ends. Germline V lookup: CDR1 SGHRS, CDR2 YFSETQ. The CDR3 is CASSFSGAEGANVLTF. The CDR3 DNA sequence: TGCGCCAGCAGCTTTTCAGGGGCAGAAGGGGCCAACGTCCTGACTTTC.